A single sample gave rise to the 17 T cell receptor beta chains below, sequenced in a study of T cells in localized non-small cell lung cancer. Measured with immunoSEQ multiplex PCR; TCRdb has only the in-frame clones, and not every one. The table includes 3,000 or so clones, about 25% detected once. The sample consisted of normal lung tissue next to the tumor, taken before any cancer treatment. These receptors were collected from a male donor aged 60 or over with stage II lung adenocarcinoma.

This clone was detected a few times. The chain combines TRBV23-1 with TRBJ2-1; TRBD2 matches 9 bases. TRBV23-1 falls under the ORF class, with uncertain function. The J segment lost 10 bases and the V segment lost 6 bases, leaving 7 bases of the junction unmatched. This CDR3 spans 13 amino acids. CDR3 nucleotide sequence: TGCGCCAGCAGCCCGAGACTAGCGGCGGAGCAGTTCTTC. Translating it yields CASSPRLAAEQFF.

The J gene is TRBJ1-1, the V gene TRBV18, with 9 bases aligning to TRBD1. Germline assignment: CDR1 KGHSH and CDR2 LQKENI. The CDR3 extends over 14 amino acids. After removal of 3 bases from V and 7 bases from J, the junction contained 6 bases not matched to a gene. CDR3 residues: CASSPRDRVGEAFF. CDR3 sequence (DNA): TGTGCCAGCTCACCCCGGGACAGGGTCGGTGAAGCTTTCTTT.

This CDR3 is CASSLGTGTNTGELFF. CDR3 nucleotides: TGCGCCAGCAGCTTGGGGACAGGGACTAACACCGGGGAGCTGTTTTTT. The gene calls are TRBV5-1 and TRBJ2-2; 8 nucleotides match TRBD1. Germline CDR1 SGHRS, CDR2 YFSETQ. Trimming cost V 0 bases and J 2 bases; bases outside gene matches: 3. The CDR3 runs to 16 residues.

The chain recombines TRBV29-1 with TRBJ2-7; 7 bases fit TRBD1. This CDR3 is 12 amino acids long. Germline V gene lookup returns CDR1 SQVTM and CDR2 ANQGSEA. V lost 7 bases and J lost 0; bases outside the gene matches: 3. The CDR3, as DNA: TGCAGCGCTCGGGACAGCTCCTACGAGCAGTACTTC. It encodes CSARDSSYEQYF.

This clone was found a few times. This sequence joins TRBV11-3 and TRBJ1-2; the match to TRBD1 covers 11 bases. The CDR3 is 14 residues long. V was pared by 5 bases and J by 3 bases, with 2 bases of the junction left unmatched. Germline CDR1 SGHNT, CDR2 YENEEA. The CDR3, as DNA: TGTGCCAGCAGCAGGACAGGGGGCGACTATGGCTACACCTTC. Its translation is CASSRTGGDYGYTF.

The rearrangement joins TRBV18 to TRBJ1-1; D perhaps matches TRBD1 (6 bases). The CDR3 is made up of 16 amino acids. Between the trimmed V and J ends, which lost 4 bases and 5 bases, there was a span of 20 bases. The germline gives CDR1 KGHSH, CDR2 LQKENI. CDR3 loop: CASSLLSEGEKTEAFF. The CDR3 DNA follows: TGTGCCAGCTCACTGCTCAGCGAGGGGGAAAAAACTGAAGCTTTCTTT.

The chain carries TRBV15 and TRBJ1-3; D is uncertain. The V gene lost 0 bases and the J gene lost 0 bases, with 12 bases spanning the gap. CDR3 length equals 17 residues. Germline lookup yields CDR1 LNHNV and CDR2 YYDKDF (reference sequence). CDR3 sequence reads: CATSRDRWQTSGNTIYF. CDR3 bases: TGTGCCACCAGCAGAGATAGGTGGCAGACCTCTGGAAACACCATATATTTT. Looking up the rest from reference TRBV15 and TRBJ1-3 gives the full variable domain: DAMVIQNPRYQVTQFGKPVTLSCSQTLNHNVMYWYQQKSSQAPKLLFHYYDKDFNNEADTPDNFQSRRPNTSFCFLDIRSPGLGDTAMYLCATSRDRWQTSGNTIYFGEGSWLTVV.

The chain is built from TRBV28 and TRBJ1-2; TRBD1 is a possible D gene (5 bases). V lost 8 bases and J lost 4, with 14 bases in between. The CDR3 is 13 residues long. CDR1 MDHEN and CDR2 SYDVKM come from the germline V gene. The CDR3 loop reads CASRRGGVYGYTF. The CDR3 DNA reads as TGTGCCAGCCGGAGGGGAGGTGTCTATGGCTACACCTTC.

The rearrangement uses TRBV5-1 and TRBJ2-1, with D tentatively TRBD1 (6 bases). Trimming left V 0 bases short and J 6 bases short, with 10 bases between. Looked up from germline, CDR1 is SGHRS and CDR2 is YFSETQ. The CDR3 is 14 amino acids. Here the CDR3 reads CASSLEGGANEQFF. In DNA form, the CDR3 reads TGCGCCAGCAGCTTGGAAGGGGGAGCCAATGAGCAGTTCTTC.

The rearrangement links TRBV15 to TRBJ2-5, with 8 bases aligning to TRBD2. The CDR3 length is 15 residues. Germline V lookup: CDR1 LNHNV, CDR2 YYDKDF (reference sequence). The V gene end was trimmed by 8 bases and the J gene end by 0 bases; junction bases not matched to a gene: 8. The CDR3 sequence: CATARGSGNQETQYF. CDR3 nucleotides: TGTGCCACCGCCCGGGGTAGCGGGAACCAAGAGACCCAGTACTTC.

CDR3 sequence reads: CASSLDSSGTEAFF. The CDR3 nucleotides are TGCGCCAGCAGCTTGGACAGCTCAGGGACTGAAGCTTTCTTT. This chain connects TRBV5-1 to TRBJ1-1; perhaps TRBD1 as D (5 bases). Germline V CDR1 and CDR2: SGHRS, YFSETQ. Trimming removed 0 bases at V and 5 bases at J, with 11 bases between. The CDR3 loop spans 14 amino acids.

This clone rates as medium-sized. CDR3 amino acids: CASSYSNRLAQANYGYTF. CDR3 bases: TGTGCCAGCAGTTACTCGAACCGCCTTGCCCAAGCTAACTATGGCTACACCTTC. The chain links TRBV6-8 to TRBJ1-2; unclear D gene. Per the germline V gene, CDR1 is MNHGY and CDR2 is SAAAGT. This CDR3 is 18 amino acids long. Trimming shortened V by 0 bases and J by 0 bases, and 17 bases separated the two germline ends.

This clone is termed medium-sized. Here the CDR3 reads CASSFPLGEGPGELFF. The DNA for the CDR3 is TGTGCCAGCAGCTTTCCTCTAGGGGAAGGACCCGGGGAGCTGTTTTTT. The rearrangement links TRBV6-8 to TRBJ2-2, with a tentative D call TRBD1 (5 bases). Trimming removed 6 bases at V and 6 bases at J, with 20 bases between. This CDR3 comprises 16 residues. CDR1 is MNHGY, CDR2 SAAAGT, per germline.

In this sample, this clone turned up a few times. This rearrangement joins TRBV11-3 to TRBJ1-6; D uncertain. The V gene lost 6 bases and the J gene lost 5 bases, with 11 bases spanning the gap. Germline loops: CDR1 SGHNT, CDR2 YENEEA. The CDR3 has 14 residues. CDR3 nucleotides: TGTGCCAGCAGGTCTCGACGGAATAATTCACCCCTCCACTTT. The encoded protein is CASRSRRNNSPLHF.

The gene calls are TRBV11-3 and TRBJ1-3; D is uncertain. V lost 5 bases, J lost 2 bases, and 13 bases lay in between. CDR3 length: 15 residues. Germline CDR1 is SGHNT and CDR2 is YENEEA. The CDR3 sequence is CASSREGGTGNTIYF. CDR3 in DNA: TGTGCCAGCAGCAGAGAGGGAGGTACTGGAAACACCATATATTTT.

This clone was seen more than once but under ten times. The chain carries TRBV1 and TRBJ1-3. TRBV1 is assigned pseudogene status. The CDR3 has 13 amino acids. The CDR3 sequence is CASSQGRGNTIYF. The CDR3 DNA reads as TGCGCCAGCAGCCAAGGCCGCGGAAACACCATATATTTT.

This sequence joins TRBV18 and TRBJ2-1, with 14 bases aligning to TRBD2. CDR3 length: 15 amino acids. V lost 3 bases, J lost 9 bases, and 4 bases stayed unmatched. Looked up from germline, CDR1 is KGHSH and CDR2 is LQKENI. DNA of the CDR3: TGTGCCAGCTCACCGGGACTAGCGGGAGTTAGTGAGCAGTTCTTC. Translated, it gives CASSPGLAGVSEQFF. The entire variable domain, with the rest obtained from reference TRBV18 and TRBJ2-1, is as follows: NAGVMQNPRHLVRRRGQEARLRCSPMKGHSHVYWYRQLPEEGLKFMVYLQKENIIDESGMPKERFSAEFPKEGPSILRIQQVVRGDSAAYFCASSPGLAGVSEQFFGPGTRLTVL.